One TCR beta chain is described in this entry. These data belong to a study of blood T cell repertoires in COVID-19. Turning to the study itself: In each case, the material was cDNA or gDNA derived from T cells, B-cell-depleted T cells, or PBMCs.

The method was immunoSEQ multiplex PCR; TCRdb's version includes in-frame clones alone and lacks a portion of them. The data show over 250,000 clones, roughly 90% seen once. This CDR3 has 17 amino acids. Trimming took 1 base from V and 3 from J, leaving 15 bases between them. Germline V gene sequence: CDR1 LNHNV, CDR2 YYDKDF (reference sequence). Cohorts were determined from participant-reported clinical history. Recovery among Cohort 3 donors was established by two negative PCRs, clearance, or symptom resolution. The specimen was PBMCs or T cells enriched from blood (not recorded which). The clonotype was recovered from a woman aged 25 to 39 who had recovered from COVID-19. J is TRBJ2-2 and V is TRBV15; a possible D gene is TRBD2 (6 bases). The CDR3 protein is CATSRGGGIGDTGELFF. The CDR3 DNA sequence: TGTGCCACCAGCAGAGGGGGCGGGATAGGGGACACCGGGGAGCTGTTTTTT.